This T cell receptor beta chain was identified during a study of cytomegalovirus exposure and HLA in healthy donors. Study-wide points: TRBV6-2, TRBV6-3 and some other V segments were unresolvable in 87-base-pair reads.

Regarding this clone: Its target is not known.

The junction had 5 bases not matched to a gene; V was cut back by 5 bases and J by 4 bases. This CDR3 has 15 amino acids. CDR1 SEHNR and CDR2 FQNEAQ come from the germline V gene (reference sequence). PCR used 60 Vbeta primers and 13 Jbeta primers. This table comes from immunoSEQ multiplex PCR, and its TCRdb copy is limited to in-frame clones, with some not included. This table has about 89,000 clones, around 77% appearing once. The chain couples TRBV7-9 to TRBJ1-5; 10 bases map to TRBD1. Sequenced sample: PBMCs. The receptor was isolated from a man aged 25 to 40 in good health and CMV-seronegative. This CDR3 is CASSRTGGWNQPQHF. The CDR3 DNA reads as TGTGCCAGCAGCCGGACAGGGGGTTGGAATCAGCCCCAGCATTTT. Full variable domain (outside the CDR3, taken from reference TRBV7-9 and TRBJ1-5): DTGVSQNPRHKITKRGQNVTFRCDPISEHNRLYWYRQTLGQGPEFLTYFQNEAQLEKSRLLSDRFSAERPKGSFSTLEIQRTEQGDSAMYLCASSRTGGWNQPQHFGDGTRLSIL.